Listed below are T cell receptor beta chains from one sample, sequenced in a study of CD8 T cells in ankylosing spondylitis. TCRdb ran MiXCR on the 5' RACE reads and lists one entry per CDR3 protein. The sample holds under 400,000 distinct CDR3 sequences, approximately 10% seen once. Sequencing used blood, either unsorted or a sorted T cell fraction (not recorded which). Source of these receptors: a female donor with ankylosing spondylitis or in good health (not recorded which). Each CDR3 is given with its conserved first and last residue. D genes are given only for firm matches. Where a row states a size, it is once, few, many or the class of an expanded clone; other rows omit it.

CDR3aa: CASSLGQTTDTQYF; CDR3nt: TGTGCCAGCAGTTTAGGACAGACCACAGATACGCAGTATTTT; j_gene: TRBJ2-3; v_gene: TRBV12-3/TRBV12-4; d_gene: NA; abundance: many
CDR3aa: CASSSSGASTDTQYF; CDR3nt: TGTGCCAGCAGTTCAAGCGGGGCTAGCACAGATACGCAGTATTTT; j_gene: TRBJ2-3; v_gene: TRBV2; d_gene: TRBD2; abundance: NA
CDR3aa: CASSLRGSNTEAFF; CDR3nt: TGTGCCAGCAGCTTAAGGGGAAGTAACACTGAAGCTTTCTTT; j_gene: TRBJ1-1; v_gene: TRBV11-2; d_gene: NA; abundance: few
CDR3aa: CASSLTNDNEQFF; CDR3nt: TGTGCCAGCAGCTTGACGAACGACAATGAGCAGTTCTTC; j_gene: TRBJ2-1; v_gene: TRBV7-2; d_gene: NA; abundance: many
CDR3aa: CASSVRQDNQPQHF; CDR3nt: TGTGCCAGCAGTGTCCGACAGGACAATCAGCCCCAGCATTTT; j_gene: TRBJ1-5; v_gene: TRBV2; d_gene: NA; abundance: NA
CDR3aa: CASILGQGWNTEAFF; CDR3nt: TGTGCCAGCATCTTAGGGCAGGGCTGGAACACTGAAGCTTTCTTT; j_gene: TRBJ1-1; v_gene: TRBV28; d_gene: NA; abundance: many
CDR3aa: CASSYLGGSGYTF; CDR3nt: TGTGCCAGCAGTTACTTAGGGGGCTCTGGCTACACCTTC; j_gene: TRBJ1-2; v_gene: TRBV6-5; d_gene: TRBD1; abundance: many
CDR3aa: CSAPVGAGRTDTQYF; CDR3nt: TGCAGTGCTCCCGTCGGGGCAGGCCGCACAGATACGCAGTATTTT; j_gene: TRBJ2-3; v_gene: TRBV20-1; d_gene: NA; abundance: few
CDR3aa: CCARGPGQGFYNEQFF; CDR3nt: TGCTGTGCTAGGGGCCCGGGACAGGGCTTTTACAATGAGCAGTTCTTC; j_gene: TRBJ2-1; v_gene: TRBV20-1; d_gene: TRBD1; abundance: NA
CDR3aa: CSASPHLATQYF; CDR3nt: TGCAGTGCCTCTCCCCACCTCGCCACGCAGTATTTT; j_gene: TRBJ2-3; v_gene: TRBV20-1; d_gene: NA; abundance: many
CDR3aa: CSFRVGETQYF; CDR3nt: TGCAGCTTCCGGGTGGGGGAGACCCAGTACTTC; j_gene: TRBJ2-5; v_gene: TRBV29-1; d_gene: NA; abundance: many
CDR3aa: CASSLGGTQPQHF; CDR3nt: TGTGCCAGCAGCTTAGGGGGTACTCAGCCCCAGCATTTT; j_gene: TRBJ1-5; v_gene: TRBV7-9; d_gene: NA; abundance: many
CDR3aa: CASSLNTGQRYNSPLHF; CDR3nt: TGTGCCAGCAGCTTGAACACGGGACAGAGATATAATTCACCCCTCCACTTT; j_gene: TRBJ1-6; v_gene: TRBV7-8; d_gene: TRBD1; abundance: once
CDR3aa: CSVAGGHGTDTQYF; CDR3nt: TGCAGTGTCGCAGGGGGCCATGGCACAGATACGCAGTATTTT; j_gene: TRBJ2-3; v_gene: TRBV20-1; d_gene: TRBD1; abundance: many
CDR3aa: CASSLEGIPYGYTF; CDR3nt: TGCGCCAGCAGCTTGGAAGGGATCCCTTATGGCTACACCTTC; j_gene: TRBJ1-2; v_gene: TRBV5-1; d_gene: NA; abundance: many